The rows below give T cell receptor beta chains drawn from one sample of a study of T cell repertoires in cytomegalovirus infection. TCRdb redid the calling of the reads with MiXCR, one entry per CDR3 protein. The table records around 330,000 distinct CDR3 sequences, about 17% of them present only once. Sequencing was carried out using PBMCs. The receptors derive from a human donor in good health (CMV status not recorded). Some clones in this sample may be carry-over from other donors' samples. CDR3s include the opening cysteine and the closing phenylalanine or tryptophan. D genes are given only for firm matches. The listing skips clone size in some rows; elsewhere it reads once, few, many or a size class.

D gene	V gene	clone size	J gene	CDR3 protein	CDR3 DNA
.	TRBV7-2	few	TRBJ1-5	CASSLAQPNQPQHF	TGTGCCAGCAGCTTAGCACAGCCCAATCAGCCCCAGCATTTT
.	TRBV7-9	few	TRBJ2-7	CASSLETVLVEQYF	TGTGCCAGCAGCTTAGAGACAGTATTGGTCGAGCAGTACTTC
TRBD1	TRBV20-1	.	TRBJ2-2	CSAKRAGGIGELFF	TGCAGTGCTAAGAGGGCAGGGGGCATTGGGGAGCTGTTTTTT
.	TRBV3-1	few	TRBJ1-6	CASNKDSSGNSPLHF	TGTGCCAGCAACAAAGACAGCTCAGGCAATTCACCCCTCCACTTT
.	TRBV7-4	few	TRBJ1-6	CASSLRGSPLHF	TGTGCCAGCAGCCTCCGGGGCTCACCCCTCCACTTT
.	TRBV20-1	.	TRBJ1-2	CSASSNNGYGYTF	TGCAGTGCTAGTTCAAACAATGGGTATGGCTACACCTTC
.	TRBV20-1	.	TRBJ1-5	CSAVASGGGTRNQPQHF	TGCAGTGCAGTTGCCTCGGGTGGGGGGACGCGCAATCAGCCCCAGCATTTT
TRBD1	TRBV11-1	many	TRBJ2-7	CASSFRDSSYEQYF	TGTGCCAGCAGCTTTCGGGACAGCTCCTACGAGCAGTACTTC
.	TRBV6-6	few	TRBJ1-2	CASSYSGRQHGYTF	TGTGCCAGCAGTTACTCGGGCAGGCAGCATGGCTACACCTTC
.	TRBV28	few	TRBJ1-2	CASSPGGRGNYGYTF	TGTGCCAGCAGTCCGGGGGGCAGGGGAAACTATGGCTACACCTTC
.	TRBV20-1	.	TRBJ2-2	CSARGTVNTGELFF	TGCAGTGCTAGAGGGACGGTGAACACCGGGGAGCTGTTTTTT
.	TRBV28	many	TRBJ1-1	CASSPTVPNTEAFF	TGTGCCAGCAGTCCGACAGTCCCGAACACTGAAGCTTTCTTT
TRBD1	TRBV7-7	many	TRBJ2-1	CASSLDRGDEQFF	TGTGCTAGCAGCTTAGACAGGGGCGATGAGCAGTTCTTC
.	TRBV25-1	.	TRBJ2-2	CASSGAGTSNTGELFF	TGTGCCAGCAGTGGTGCCGGGACCTCGAACACCGGGGAGCTGTTTTTT
.	TRBV4-1	.	TRBJ2-1	CASSQEWTYGHGQFF	TGCGCCAGCAGCCAAGAATGGACCTATGGCCATGGGCAGTTCTTC
TRBD1	TRBV29-1	few	TRBJ2-7	CSVAGTVTYEQYF	TGCAGCGTTGCGGGGACAGTGACCTACGAGCAGTACTTC
.	TRBV7-6	many	TRBJ1-3	CASSLGQRNTIYF	TGTGCCAGCAGCTTAGGGCAGCGAAACACCATATATTTT
.	TRBV7-2	many	TRBJ1-1	CASSLGYNTEAFF	TGTGCCAGCAGCTTAGGTTACAACACTGAAGCTTTCTTT
.	TRBV4-1	.	TRBJ1-1	CASSQDEAGLLNTEAFF	TGCGCCAGCAGCCAAGATGAAGCAGGGCTTTTGAACACTGAAGCTTTCTTT
.	TRBV5-6	.	TRBJ2-3	CASSLGDVTDTQYF	TGTGCCAGCAGCTTGGGGGACGTCACAGATACGCAGTATTTT
TRBD2	TRBV12-3/TRBV12-4	many	TRBJ2-7	CASSLGAGDVYEQYF	TGTGCCAGCAGTTTAGGGGCGGGGGACGTCTACGAGCAGTACTTC
.	TRBV12-3/TRBV12-4	few	TRBJ2-7	CASRRRLTYEQYF	TGTGCCAGCCGGAGGAGGCTGACCTACGAGCAGTACTTC
.	TRBV15	.	TRBJ2-7	CATSRDRPSFYEQYF	TGTGCCACCAGCAGAGATCGGCCTAGTTTTTACGAGCAGTACTTC
.	TRBV12-5	many	TRBJ2-5	CASGLGQQETQYF	TGTGCTAGTGGTTTAGGTCAGCAAGAGACCCAGTACTTC
TRBD1	TRBV7-2	few	TRBJ1-1	CASSWGQGALRTEAFF	TGTGCCAGCAGCTGGGGGCAGGGGGCCCTCAGGACTGAAGCTTTCTTT
TRBD1	TRBV7-2	many	TRBJ1-5	CASSSHRGNQPQHF	TGTGCCAGCAGCTCCCACAGGGGGAATCAGCCCCAGCATTTT
.	TRBV2	few	TRBJ1-2	CASSEEGYGYTF	TGTGCCAGCAGTGAAGAGGGCTATGGCTACACCTTC
.	TRBV4-1	.	TRBJ2-5	CASSQDAGNQETQYF	TGCGCCAGCAGCCAAGATGCGGGGAACCAAGAGACCCAGTACTTC
.	TRBV6-1	few	TRBJ2-1	CASIGSRNEQFF	TGTGCCAGCATAGGGAGTCGGAATGAGCAGTTCTTC
.	TRBV6-1	many	TRBJ2-1	CASVGPYYNEQFF	TGTGCCAGCGTGGGGCCTTACTACAATGAGCAGTTCTTC
.	TRBV4-1	many	TRBJ1-4	CASSLGGSQGRSEKLFF	TGCGCCAGCAGCCTTGGCGGATCACAGGGACGGAGTGAAAAACTGTTTTTT
TRBD2	TRBV4-2	.	TRBJ2-2	CASSPTSGGSTGELFF	TGTGCCAGCAGCCCTACTAGCGGGGGGTCCACCGGGGAGCTGTTTTTT